Sequencing of this TCR beta chain was carried out in a study of blood T cell repertoires in COVID-19. About the study: The United States, Italy and Spain supplied acute and convalescent COVID-19 samples. T cells, B-cell-depleted T cells, or PBMCs provided the cDNA or gDNA that served as material.

J was trimmed by 1 base and V by 7 bases; bases with no gene match: 2. Looked up from germline, CDR1 is ENHRY and CDR2 is SYGVKD. CDR3 length: 13 residues. Original analysis: Estimates of nucleated cell counts were drawn from the amplification of reference gene primers. Clones were sequenced by immunoSEQ multiplex PCR, and TCRdb holds only the in-frame ones, with some missing. V and J calls and clone size are given by that table; D and trimming were obtained from the DNA. The table includes some 200,000 clones, 75% to 85% detected once. It was during active infection that Seattle patients were enrolled and then longitudinally followed.

This clonotype was sampled from a woman in her thirties with COVID-19, enrolled during active disease. Sequencing input: peripheral blood. The J gene is TRBJ2-7, the V gene TRBV10-3; 9 nucleotides line up with TRBD1. The CDR3 DNA follows: TGTGCCATCACCGGGACAGGGTCCTACGAGCAGTACTTC. It specifies CAITGTGSYEQYF.